This TCR beta chain is from a study of CD8+ T cells in alopecia areata. Regarding the study as a whole: Lesional scalp displayed greater clonality than normal scalp, most notably in alopecia totalis/universalis. TCR sharing across patients was less clear than in mice, possibly HLA-related.

Germline V gene lookup returns CDR1 DFQATT and CDR2 SNEGSKA (reference sequence). The CDR3 contains 11 residues. Trimming took off 1 base at V and 10 bases at J, with 9 bases between the two ends. From PBMCs, CD4+ and CD8+ T cells were sorted. To note about this clone: What it binds is unknown.

Once RNA had been extracted, it was reverse transcribed into cDNA to act as the sequencing template. Assay: immunoSEQ multiplex PCR; the TCRdb copy retains only in-frame clones and omits some. The sample lists more than 95,000 clones; around three fifths were seen once. Sequenced material: CD4+ T cells sorted from blood. This chain joins TRBV20-1 and TRBJ2-3; D is unclear. The sequence derives from a human donor in good health. The CDR3 region is CSARVSSSQYF. CDR3 sequence (DNA): TGCAGTGCTAGAGTTTCGAGCTCGCAGTATTTT.